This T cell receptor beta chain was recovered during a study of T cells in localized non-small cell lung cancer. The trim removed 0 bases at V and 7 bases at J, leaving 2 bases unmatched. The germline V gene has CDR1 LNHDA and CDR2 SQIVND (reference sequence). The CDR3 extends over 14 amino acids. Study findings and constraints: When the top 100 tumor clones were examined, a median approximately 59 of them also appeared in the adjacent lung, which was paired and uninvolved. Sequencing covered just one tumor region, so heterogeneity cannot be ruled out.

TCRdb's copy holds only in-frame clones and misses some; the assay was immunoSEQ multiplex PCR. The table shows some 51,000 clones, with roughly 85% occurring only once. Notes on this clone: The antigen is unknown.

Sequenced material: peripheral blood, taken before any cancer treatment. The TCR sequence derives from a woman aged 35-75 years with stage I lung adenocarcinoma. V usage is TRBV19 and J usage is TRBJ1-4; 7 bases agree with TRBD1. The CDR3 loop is CASSIDRGTEKLFF. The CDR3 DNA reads TGTGCCAGTAGTATAGACAGGGGGACTGAAAAACTGTTTTTT.